A single T cell receptor beta chain is shown here with its context. The specificity of this receptor is unknown. A much larger clone differs by one base, so this may be a read error. The sample's time point label is to be understood as: sample taken at primary tumor resection. Whole RNA extracted from tumor and nontumor lung tissue, or from cryopreserved PBMC samples, was used for TCR sequencing without cell sorting. The donors were more than 65 patients from the lung TRACERx cohort who had early-stage, untreated non-small cell lung cancer. Patients were selected for TCR sequencing only if sufficient RNA was available from at least two tumor regions. This specimen belongs to a study of spatial heterogeneity in lung cancer (dated by TCRdb to about 2019). Background on the whole study: Beta-chain transcripts were consistently detected in greater numbers than alpha-chain transcripts, which likely reflects a higher abundance of beta-chain transcripts. In the raw uncorrected reads, each unique combination of TCR and UMI appeared on average more than ten times. In non-small cell lung cancer, the study made a quantitative comparison of TCR alpha and beta repertoires among multiple tumor regions, matched nontumor lung and blood. The study linked features of the TCR repertoire to counts of nonsynonymous mutations, which were determined by whole-exome sequencing of tumor tissue. At surgery, fewer than 250 tumor regions, around 64 matched nontumor lung samples and 56 PBMC samples were TCR-sequenced for both alpha and beta chains. The study at large found these results: Ubiquitous expanded tumor TCRs were found in blood more often at tumor resection than at routine follow-up. Confirming at a functional level the hypothesis that regional TCRs recognize regional mutations was considered to require additional single-cell paired TCR alpha and beta sequencing.

The library was prepared using 5' RACE. Reads for this sample came from a NextSeq 500. To allow correction of PCR and sequencing errors, the TCR library protocol tagged every TCR cDNA molecule with a unique molecular identifier. The study's own analysis went as follows. TCR identification, UMI-based error correction and CDR3 extraction were performed with Decombinator tools. Expanded TCRs were defined as those above a frequency of 2 per 1,000, corresponding to the top 1% of the tumor frequency distribution. Renyi diversity was computed with the R vegan package after each repertoire had been subsampled 100 times to 5,000 TCRs. To build CDR3 similarity networks, amino acid triplet string-kernel similarity was used, and CDR3s were connected when their pairwise similarity was above 0.82. TCRdb reanalyzed the raw reads on its own, using fastp at Q25 for trimming and MiXCR for clone calling, and kept in-frame beta chains. Entries are consolidated by CDR3 protein sequence, retaining the most common genes and DNA. In this record, the V and J calls reflect TCRdb's handling and not the investigators' own analysis. The sample records tens of thousands of distinct CDR3 sequences, 7% to 9% of which are singletons. The ten largest clones take up about 7.1% of the sample.

Reading from cysteine to phenylalanine, the CDR3 counts 15 amino acids. Here the CDR3 DNA is all that survives: 45 bases in frame from base 1. From a lookup of the germline V gene, CDR1 and CDR2 are SGHRS and YFSETQ. The chain is encoded by TRBV5-1 joined to TRBJ1-6, with the identity of the D gene unclear. The TCR was taken from a male donor with early-stage non-small cell lung cancer. The sample was PBMCs, taken at surgery. This receptor has the CDR3 CASRATGASNSSLHF. The base sequence is TGCGCCAGCCGAGCGACGGGTGCGTCGAATTCATCCCTCCACTTT.